A single T cell receptor (beta chain) is shown here with its context. The antigen is unknown. This specimen comes from a study of OX40 agonist ivuxolimab in advanced cancers. Study results and caveats: Relative to CD4+, CD8+ T cells held more expanded clones on average.

Anyone with autoimmune disease history or systemic immunosuppression was excluded. Blood was sampled at baseline, cycle 4 day 1, and cycle 7 day 1. The CDR3 has 16 amino acids. Losses at the gene ends were 5 bases for V and 0 bases for J; bases not matched to a gene: 9. Germline assignment: CDR1 SEHNR and CDR2 FQNEAQ (reference sequence). Only in-frame clones appear in the TCRdb table, and some are missing; sequencing was by immunoSEQ multiplex PCR. The sample yields tens of thousands of clones, 85% to 90% seen once. The material was CD4+ or CD8+ T cells sorted from blood, obtained in a trial of the OX40 agonist ivuxolimab. This rearrangement joins TRBV7-9 to TRBJ1-2; 7 nucleotides align to TRBD1. The TCR was taken from an adult with an advanced solid tumor such as melanoma, head and neck, liver or kidney cancer. CDR3 sequence (DNA): TGTGCCAGCAGCCTGATTTCGACAGGGACTAACTATGGCTACACCTTC. Its translation: CASSLISTGTNYGYTF.